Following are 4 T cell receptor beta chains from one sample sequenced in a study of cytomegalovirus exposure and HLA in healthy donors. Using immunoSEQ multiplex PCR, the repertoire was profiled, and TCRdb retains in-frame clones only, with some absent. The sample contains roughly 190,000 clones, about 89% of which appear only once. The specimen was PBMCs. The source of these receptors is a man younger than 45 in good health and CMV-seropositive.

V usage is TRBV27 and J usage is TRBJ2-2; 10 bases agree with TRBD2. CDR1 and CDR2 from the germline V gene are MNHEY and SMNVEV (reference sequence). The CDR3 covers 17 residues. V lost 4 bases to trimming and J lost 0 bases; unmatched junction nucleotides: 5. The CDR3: CASSSESGGANTGELFF. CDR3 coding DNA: TGTGCCAGCAGTTCTGAAAGCGGGGGGGCGAACACCGGGGAGCTGTTTTTT.

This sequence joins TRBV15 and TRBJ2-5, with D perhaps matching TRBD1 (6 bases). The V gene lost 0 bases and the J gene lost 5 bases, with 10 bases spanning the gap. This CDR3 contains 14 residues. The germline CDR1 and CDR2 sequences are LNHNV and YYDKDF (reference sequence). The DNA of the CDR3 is TGTGCCACCAGCAGAGAACAGGGCGGGGAGACCCAGTACTTC. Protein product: CATSREQGGETQYF.

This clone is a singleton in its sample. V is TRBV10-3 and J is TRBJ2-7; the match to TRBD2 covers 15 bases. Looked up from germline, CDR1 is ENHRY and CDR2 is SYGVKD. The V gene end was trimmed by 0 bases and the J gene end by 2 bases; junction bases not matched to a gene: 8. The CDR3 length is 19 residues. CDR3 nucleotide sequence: TGTGCCATCAGTGAGTCCGGGACTAGCGGGGGGCCCACCACCTACGAGCAGTACTTC. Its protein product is CAISESGTSGGPTTYEQYF.

CDR3 amino acids: CASSPYSGETNEKLFF. Written as DNA, the CDR3 is TGTGCCAGCAGTCCATACTCAGGCGAAACTAATGAAAAACTGTTTTTT. The chain carries TRBV27 and TRBJ1-4; D gene unclear. Between the trimmed V and J ends, which lost 5 bases and 1 base, there was a span of 14 bases. This CDR3 is 16 amino acids long. CDR1 MNHEY and CDR2 SMNVEV come from the germline V gene (reference sequence).